This T cell receptor beta chain was sequenced for a study of circulating CD8 cells and anti-PD-1 response in melanoma. Study-level background: Nivolumab was given intravenously at 3 mg/kg every 2 weeks. Regarding the study as a whole: Patients included both untreated and previously treated individuals. Replicates were generally not done for experiments.

This clonotype is large. What it binds is unknown. TCR libraries were prepared from approximately 15 ng of total RNA with the QIAseq Immune Repertoire TCR panel. TCRdb re-called the reads with MiXCR, one entry per CDR3 protein. This table has about 580 distinct CDR3 sequences, about 8.8% appearing once. Trimming removed 0 bases from V and 5 bases from J, with 0 bases in between. This CDR3 has 11 residues. From live CD3+CD8+TCRalphabeta+ cells, four PD-1 and/or TIGIT subsets were sorted. The sequence came from a human donor with melanoma. V is TRBV12-3 or TRBV12-4 and J is TRBJ2-3; D remains ambiguous. The sample in question was CD8+ T cells from PBMCs, obtained at baseline or after one month of anti-PD-1 therapy (not recorded which). CDR3 in amino acids: CASSLADTQYF. For the CDR3, the DNA is TGTGCCAGCAGTTTAGCAGATACGCAGTATTTT.